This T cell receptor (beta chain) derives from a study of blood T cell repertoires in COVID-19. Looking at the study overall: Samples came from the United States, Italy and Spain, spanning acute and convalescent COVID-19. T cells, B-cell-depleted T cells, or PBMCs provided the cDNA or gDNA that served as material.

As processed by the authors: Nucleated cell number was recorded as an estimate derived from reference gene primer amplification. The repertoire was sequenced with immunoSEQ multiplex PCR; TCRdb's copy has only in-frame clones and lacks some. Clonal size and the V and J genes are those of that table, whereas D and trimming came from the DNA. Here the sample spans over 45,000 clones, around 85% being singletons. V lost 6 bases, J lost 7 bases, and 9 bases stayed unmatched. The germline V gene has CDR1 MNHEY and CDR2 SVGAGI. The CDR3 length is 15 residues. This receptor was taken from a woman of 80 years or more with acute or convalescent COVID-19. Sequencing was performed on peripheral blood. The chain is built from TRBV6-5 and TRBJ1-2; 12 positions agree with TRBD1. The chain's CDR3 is CASSTGGQGAGGYTF. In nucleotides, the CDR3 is TGTGCCAGCAGCACAGGGGGACAGGGGGCGGGTGGCTACACCTTC.